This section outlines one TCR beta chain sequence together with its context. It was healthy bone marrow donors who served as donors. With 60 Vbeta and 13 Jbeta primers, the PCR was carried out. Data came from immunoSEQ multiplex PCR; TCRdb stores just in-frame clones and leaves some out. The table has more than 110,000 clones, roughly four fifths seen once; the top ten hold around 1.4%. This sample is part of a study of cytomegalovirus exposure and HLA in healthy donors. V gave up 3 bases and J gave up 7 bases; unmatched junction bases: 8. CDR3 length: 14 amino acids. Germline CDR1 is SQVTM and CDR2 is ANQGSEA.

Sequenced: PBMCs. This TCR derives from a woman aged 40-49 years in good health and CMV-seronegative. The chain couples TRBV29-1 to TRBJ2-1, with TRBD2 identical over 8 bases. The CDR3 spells CSVEGSGDDNEQFF. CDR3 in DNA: TGCAGCGTTGAGGGTAGCGGGGACGATAATGAGCAGTTCTTC.